This record looks at one T cell receptor (beta chain) sequence and its context. Original methodology: Using reference gene primer amplification, nucleated cell counts were estimated. The assay was immunoSEQ multiplex PCR, and TCRdb's table has in-frame clones only and misses some. From that table come the V and J calls and clone size; the DNA was used to work out D and trimming. The sample lists 170,000 or so clones, about 86% occurring once. This entry belongs to a study of blood T cell repertoires in COVID-19. Study-level information: Researchers got acute and convalescent COVID-19 samples from the United States, Italy and Spain. Sources were T cells, B-cell-depleted T cells, or PBMCs; the material itself was cDNA or gDNA.

The germline gives CDR1 MNHEY, CDR2 SVGEGT. V was shortened by 2 bases and J by 4 bases, with 11 bases between the two germline ends. The CDR3 totals 15 residues. The sequenced sample was peripheral blood. The TCR comes from a woman between 18 and 29 years old who had recovered from COVID-19. The chain couples TRBV6-2 or TRBV6-3 to TRBJ2-2; D call uncertain. The CDR3 DNA follows: TGTGCCAGCAGTTACACGCCTTTGGCCACCGGGGAGCTGTTTTTT. It codes for CASSYTPLATGELFF.